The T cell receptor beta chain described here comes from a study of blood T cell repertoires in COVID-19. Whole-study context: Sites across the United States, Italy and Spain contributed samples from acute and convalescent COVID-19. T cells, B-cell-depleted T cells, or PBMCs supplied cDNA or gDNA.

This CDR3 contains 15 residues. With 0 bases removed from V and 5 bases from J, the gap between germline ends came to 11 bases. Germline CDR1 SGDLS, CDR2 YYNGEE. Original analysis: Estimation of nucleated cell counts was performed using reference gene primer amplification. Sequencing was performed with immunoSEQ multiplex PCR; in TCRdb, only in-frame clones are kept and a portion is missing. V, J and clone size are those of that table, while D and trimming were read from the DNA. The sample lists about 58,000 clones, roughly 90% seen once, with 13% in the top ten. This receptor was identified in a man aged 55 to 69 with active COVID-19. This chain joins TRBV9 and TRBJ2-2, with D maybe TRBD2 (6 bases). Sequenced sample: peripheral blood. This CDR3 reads CASSVAAGRTGELFF. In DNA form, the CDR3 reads TGTGCCAGCAGCGTAGCGGCGGGAAGAACCGGGGAGCTGTTTTTT.